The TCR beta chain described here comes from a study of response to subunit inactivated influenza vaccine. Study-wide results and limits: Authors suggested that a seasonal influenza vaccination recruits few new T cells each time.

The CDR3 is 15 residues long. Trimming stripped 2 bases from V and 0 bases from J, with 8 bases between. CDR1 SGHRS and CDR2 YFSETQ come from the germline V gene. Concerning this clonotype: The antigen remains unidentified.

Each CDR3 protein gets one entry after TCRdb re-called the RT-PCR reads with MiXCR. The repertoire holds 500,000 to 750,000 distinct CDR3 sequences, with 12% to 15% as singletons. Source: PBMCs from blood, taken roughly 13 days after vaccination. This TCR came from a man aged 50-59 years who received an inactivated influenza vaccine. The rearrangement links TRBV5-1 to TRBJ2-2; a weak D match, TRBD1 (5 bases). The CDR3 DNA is TGCGCCAGCAGCTTACAGGAGACGAACACCGGGGAGCTGTTTTTT. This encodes CASSLQETNTGELFF. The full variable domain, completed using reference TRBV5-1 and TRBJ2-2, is KAGVTQTPRYLIKTRGQQVTLSCSPISGHRSVSWYQQTPGQGLQFLFEYFSETQRNKGNFPGRFSGRQFSNSRSEMNVSTLELGDSALYLCASSLQETNTGELFFGEGSRLTVL.